This T cell receptor (beta chain) emerged from a study of T cell changes during pregnancy in multiple sclerosis. Germline trimming cut 7 bases from V and 0 bases from J; bases unmatched to any gene: 8. The CDR3 is 16 amino acids. From germline, CDR1 is SNHLY and CDR2 FYNNEI. Some clones are missing from TCRdb's copy, which holds only in-frame ones; the method was immunoSEQ multiplex PCR. Counted here are 18,000 or so clones, roughly 91% occurring once; the ten biggest clones make up under 1.5%. This specimen consisted of CD4+ T cells from peripheral blood mononuclear cells, obtained in the first trimester of pregnancy. J is TRBJ2-7 and V is TRBV2, with 11 bases fitting TRBD2. This TCR was recovered from a female donor in good health, enrolled as a control in a pregnancy study. As DNA, the CDR3 is TGTGCCAGCACTATCCACCTAGCGGGGGGCTCCTACGAGCAGTACTTC. It codes for CASTIHLAGGSYEQYF.